These T cell receptor beta chains were read from a single sample in a study of Ad26.COV2.S vaccination and SARS-CoV-2 variants. Profiled with immunoSEQ multiplex PCR; TCRdb holds only in-frame clones, not every one. The sample consists of about 280,000 clones, around 87% of them appearing once. Source: peripheral blood, taken in a trial of Ad26.COV2.S vaccine versus placebo. These TCRs come from a person aged 18-65 years who received the Ad26.COV2.S COVID-19 vaccine or a placebo. Each CDR3 is given with its conserved first and last residue. The D gene is left open where the match is weak. Only some rows state a clone size, as once, few, many or a class for expanded clones.

v_gene	abundance	d_gene	j_gene	CDR3aa	CDR3nt
TRBV13	-	-	TRBJ2-2	CASSLGPNTGELFF	TGTGCCAGCAGCTTAGGTCCTAACACCGGGGAGCTGTTTTTT
TRBV30	-	TRBD1	TRBJ1-2	CAWMKDRGYYGYTF	TGTGCCTGGATGAAGGACAGGGGCTACTATGGCTACACCTTC
TRBV4-2	-	-	TRBJ1-1	CASSQGLLTQAFF	TGTGCCAGCAGCCAAGGGTTGCTTACTCAAGCTTTCTTT
TRBV5-8	-	TRBD1	TRBJ2-5	CASSLVPDRDETQYF	TGTGCCAGCAGCTTGGTTCCGGACAGGGACGAGACCCAGTACTTC
TRBV19	-	-	TRBJ1-2	CASSQGRGDYGYTF	TGTGCCAGTAGTCAGGGTCGGGGGGACTATGGCTACACCTTC
TRBV7-9	once	TRBD2	TRBJ2-1	CASSLVAGTSGLLYNEQFF	TGTGCCAGCAGCTTAGTTGCCGGGACTAGCGGGCTACTCTACAATGAGCAGTTCTTC
TRBV11-3	-	TRBD1	TRBJ2-2	CASSLDRTGELFF	TGTGCCAGCAGCTTGGACAGGACCGGGGAGCTGTTTTTT
TRBV5-1	-	TRBD1	TRBJ1-1	CASSTGGANTEAFF	TGCGCCAGCAGCACAGGGGGCGCGAACACTGAAGCTTTCTTT
TRBV7-3	-	-	TRBJ2-7	CASSLAGISYEQYF	TGTGCCAGCAGCTTGGCAGGCATTTCCTACGAGCAGTACTTC
TRBV19	-	TRBD1	TRBJ1-5	CASSGGQGRQPQHF	TGTGCCAGTAGCGGCGGACAGGGGCGGCAGCCCCAGCATTTT
TRBV11-3	-	TRBD2	TRBJ2-1	CASSPRLAGGSYNEQFF	TGTGCCAGCAGCCCAAGACTAGCGGGAGGGTCCTACAATGAGCAGTTCTTC
TRBV12-5	once	-	TRBJ2-3	CASGFTASGTQYF	TGTGCTAGTGGTTTCACAGCCTCCGGGACGCAGTATTTT
TRBV5-1	-	TRBD2	TRBJ2-1	CASSPSFAPAGGKNEQFF	TGCGCCAGCAGCCCCTCTTTCGCTCCAGCGGGAGGGAAAAATGAGCAGTTCTTC
TRBV7-9	-	-	TRBJ2-5	CASSLVVRQETQYF	TGTGCCAGCAGCTTAGTGGTCAGACAAGAGACCCAGTACTTC
TRBV20-1	once	TRBD1	TRBJ2-7	CSASGTDYEQYF	TGCAGTGCTAGTGGGACAGACTACGAGCAGTACTTC
TRBV7-2	-	TRBD1	TRBJ1-4	CASSIHRGRSLEKLFF	TGTGCCAGCAGCATCCACAGGGGGCGAAGCCTTGAAAAACTGTTTTTT
TRBV7-8	-	-	TRBJ1-1	CASSSDLTGSGAFF	TGTGCCAGCAGCTCCGATTTGACAGGCTCGGGAGCTTTCTTT
TRBV28	-	-	TRBJ2-2	CASSEGITANTGELFF	TGTGCCAGCAGTGAAGGGATAACAGCGAACACCGGGGAGCTGTTTTTT
TRBV9	-	-	TRBJ1-2	CASSVTGGTNYGYTF	TGTGCCAGCAGCGTGACAGGAGGGACTAACTATGGCTACACCTTC
TRBV6-6	-	TRBD1	TRBJ1-5	CASSPAGGSYSNQPQHF	TGTGCCAGCAGTCCCGCAGGGGGATCCTATAGCAATCAGCCCCAGCATTTT
TRBV19	-	-	TRBJ2-7	CASSMSLNLPGTGAYEQYF	TGTGCCAGTAGTATGTCCCTTAATTTGCCCGGGACGGGAGCCTACGAGCAGTACTTC
TRBV9	-	TRBD2	TRBJ2-1	CASSVGTSGGYYNEQFF	TGTGCCAGCAGCGTAGGGACTAGCGGGGGGTACTACAATGAGCAGTTCTTC
TRBV15	-	TRBD1	TRBJ1-4	CATSMDRGLANEKLFF	TGTGCCACCAGCATGGACAGGGGGCTGGCTAATGAAAAACTGTTTTTT
TRBV7-9	-	TRBD2	TRBJ2-1	CASSFPPWTRDNEQFF	TGTGCCAGCAGCTTCCCCCCGTGGACTAGGGACAATGAGCAGTTCTTC
TRBV5-1	-	-	TRBJ2-5	CASSLVASVGETQYF	TGCGCCAGCAGCTTGGTGGCTAGCGTAGGAGAGACCCAGTACTTC
TRBV7-2	-	TRBD1	TRBJ1-1	CASSRQGGFTEAFF	TGTGCCAGCAGTCGACAGGGGGGATTCACTGAAGCTTTCTTT
TRBV5-5	-	-	TRBJ2-7	CASSLRQEGTIYYEQYF	TGTGCCAGCAGCTTGAGGCAGGAGGGAACCATTTATTACGAGCAGTACTTC
TRBV5-1	-	TRBD2	TRBJ2-3	CASSRTSGRVADTQYF	TGCGCCAGCTCCCGGACTAGCGGGAGGGTTGCAGATACGCAGTATTTT
TRBV2	-	TRBD1	TRBJ2-5	CASSRDRQETQYF	TGTGCCAGCAGCCGGGACAGGCAAGAGACCCAGTACTTC
TRBV19	-	TRBD1	TRBJ1-5	CASTSGQGGYQPQHF	TGTGCCAGTACCTCAGGACAGGGAGGGTATCAGCCCCAGCATTTT
TRBV5-1	-	TRBD2	TRBJ2-5	CASSLDPAGGVETQYF	TGCGCCAGCAGCTTGGATCCAGCGGGGGGCGTAGAGACCCAGTACTTC
TRBV18	-	TRBD1	TRBJ1-4	CASSPLGQGNEKLFF	TGTGCCAGCTCACCGCTGGGACAGGGGAATGAAAAACTGTTTTTT
TRBV19	-	-	TRBJ1-5	CASSISGISGQPQHF	TGTGCCAGTAGTATTTCGGGGATCTCAGGTCAGCCCCAGCATTTT
TRBV15	-	-	TRBJ2-2	CATSRDRPTGELFF	TGTGCCACCAGCAGAGATCGGCCCACCGGGGAGCTGTTTTTT
TRBV10-1	-	TRBD2	TRBJ2-1	CASGTSGNNEQFF	TGCGCCAGCGGAACTAGCGGAAACAATGAGCAGTTCTTC
TRBV6-4	-	-	TRBJ2-3	CASSDSQADTQYF	TGTGCCAGCAGTGACTCCCAGGCAGATACGCAGTATTTT
TRBV5-6	-	TRBD1	TRBJ2-3	CASSIQGAQTSDTQYF	TGTGCCAGCAGCATACAGGGGGCGCAGACCTCAGATACGCAGTATTTT
TRBV30	-	-	TRBJ2-2	CAWGRPGELFF	TGTGCCTGGGGGAGGCCCGGGGAGCTGTTTTTT
TRBV12-5	-	-	TRBJ2-1	CASGLDPPGITNEQFF	TGTGCTAGTGGTTTGGACCCTCCCGGTATCACCAATGAGCAGTTCTTC
TRBV12-3/TRBV12-4	-	-	TRBJ1-5	CASRGRGNQPQHF	TGTGCCAGCCGAGGACGGGGCAATCAGCCCCAGCATTTT
TRBV25-1	few	-	TRBJ2-3	CASSGRQGTDTQYF	TGTGCCAGCAGTGGGCGGCAGGGGACAGATACGCAGTATTTT
TRBV6-2/TRBV6-3	-	TRBD1	TRBJ1-1	CASSPGQGWLNTEAFF	TGTGCCAGCAGTCCAGGACAGGGGTGGTTGAACACTGAAGCTTTCTTT
TRBV7-2	-	TRBD1	TRBJ2-5	CASSYWGQGKETQYF	TGTGCCAGCAGTTATTGGGGACAGGGTAAAGAGACCCAGTACTTC
TRBV7-3	-	-	TRBJ1-2	CASSLGTSNYGYTF	TGTGCCAGCAGCTTAGGCACTTCTAACTATGGCTACACCTTC
TRBV6-5	-	TRBD1	TRBJ2-7	CASRLTGRDEQYF	TGTGCCAGCAGATTGACAGGGCGGGACGAGCAGTACTTC
TRBV2	-	TRBD1	TRBJ1-1	CASSGGQGAEAFF	TGTGCCAGCAGTGGAGGACAGGGGGCTGAAGCTTTCTTT
TRBV7-2	-	TRBD1	TRBJ1-2	CASSVIQGATGYTF	TGTGCCAGCAGCGTCATACAGGGGGCAACGGGCTACACCTTC
TRBV27	-	TRBD1	TRBJ1-1	CASSPRTGANTEAFF	TGTGCCAGCAGTCCACGGACAGGGGCGAACACTGAAGCTTTCTTT
TRBV20-1	few	TRBD2	TRBJ2-7	CSAGTSYEQYF	TGCAGTGCTGGGACTAGCTACGAGCAGTACTTC
TRBV7-3	-	TRBD1	TRBJ1-2	CASSLGQGYGYTF	TGTGCCAGCAGCTTAGGACAGGGGTATGGCTACACCTTC
TRBV3-1/TRBV3-2	few	-	TRBJ1-1	CASSPLSGRRRGTNTEAFF	TGTGCCAGCAGCCCCCTCTCGGGGAGGCGGAGGGGAACGAACACTGAAGCTTTCTTT
TRBV7-6	-	-	TRBJ1-2	CASSLGAAQGEHYGYTF	TGTGCCAGCAGCTTAGGGGCGGCACAAGGGGAACACTATGGCTACACCTTC
TRBV6-1	few	-	TRBJ1-1	CASSEAGRAEAFF	TGTGCCAGCAGTGAAGCAGGTAGGGCTGAAGCTTTCTTT
TRBV5-6	-	-	TRBJ2-3	CASSLVRSTDTQYF	TGTGCCAGCAGCTTGGTGCGGAGCACAGATACGCAGTATTTT
TRBV6-5	once	TRBD1	TRBJ2-2	CASSTPDRAGGELFF	TGTGCCAGCAGTACCCCGGACAGGGCTGGCGGGGAGCTGTTTTTT
TRBV4-1	-	-	TRBJ1-2	CASSQGRATRNYGYTF	TGCGCCAGCAGCCAAGGAAGGGCCACACGGAACTATGGCTACACCTTC
TRBV5-5	-	-	TRBJ1-3	CASSFLDHAGNTIYF	TGTGCCAGCAGCTTCTTGGACCATGCTGGAAACACCATATATTTT
TRBV18	once	TRBD1	TRBJ1-2	CASSPLGGGQGDHGYTF	TGTGCCAGCTCACCATTAGGGGGAGGACAGGGGGACCATGGCTACACCTTC